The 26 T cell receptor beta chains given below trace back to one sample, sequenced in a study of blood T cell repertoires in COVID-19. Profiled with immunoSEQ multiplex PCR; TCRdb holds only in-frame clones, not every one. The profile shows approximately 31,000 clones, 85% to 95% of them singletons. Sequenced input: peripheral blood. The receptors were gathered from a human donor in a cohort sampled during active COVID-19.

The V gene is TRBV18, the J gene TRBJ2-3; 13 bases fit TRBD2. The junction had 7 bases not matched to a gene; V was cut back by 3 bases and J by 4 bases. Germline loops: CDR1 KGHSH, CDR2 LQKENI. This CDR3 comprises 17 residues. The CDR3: CASSPQLAGGPSDTQYF. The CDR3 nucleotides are TGTGCCAGCTCACCTCAACTAGCGGGAGGGCCATCAGATACGCAGTATTTT.

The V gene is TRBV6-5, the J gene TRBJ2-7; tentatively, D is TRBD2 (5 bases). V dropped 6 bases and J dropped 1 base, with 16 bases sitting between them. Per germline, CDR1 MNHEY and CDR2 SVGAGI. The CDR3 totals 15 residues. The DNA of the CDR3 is TGTGCCAGCAGCAACGGGGTTCAGAAATCCTACGAGCAGTACTTC. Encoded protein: CASSNGVQKSYEQYF.

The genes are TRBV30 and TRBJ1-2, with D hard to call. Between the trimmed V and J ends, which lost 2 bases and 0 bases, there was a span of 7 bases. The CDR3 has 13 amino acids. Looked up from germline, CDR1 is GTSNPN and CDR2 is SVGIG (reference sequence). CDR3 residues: CAWSHSSNYGYTF. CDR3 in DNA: TGTGCCTGGAGTCACAGTTCTAACTATGGCTACACCTTC.

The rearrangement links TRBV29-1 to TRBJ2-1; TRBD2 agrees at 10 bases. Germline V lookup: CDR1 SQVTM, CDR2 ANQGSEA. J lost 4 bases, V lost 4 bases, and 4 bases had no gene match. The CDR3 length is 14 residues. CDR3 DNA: TGCAGCGTTGGGACTAGCGGCCTATACAATGAGCAGTTCTTC. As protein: CSVGTSGLYNEQFF.

In DNA form, the CDR3 reads TGTGCCAGCAGTTTAAATCAGGGAGGAGGCTACACCTTC. This codes for CASSLNQGGGYTF. The chain joins TRBV12-3 or TRBV12-4 to TRBJ1-2, with D possibly TRBD1 on 5 matching bases. The V and J ends lost 2 bases and 8 bases respectively, with 12 bases between them. The CDR3 has 13 amino acids.

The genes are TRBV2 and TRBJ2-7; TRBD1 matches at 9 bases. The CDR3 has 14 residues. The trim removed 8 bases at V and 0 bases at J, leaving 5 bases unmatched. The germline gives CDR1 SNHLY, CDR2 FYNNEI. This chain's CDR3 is CASHTGGASYEQYF. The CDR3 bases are TGTGCCAGCCATACAGGGGGCGCCTCCTACGAGCAGTACTTC.

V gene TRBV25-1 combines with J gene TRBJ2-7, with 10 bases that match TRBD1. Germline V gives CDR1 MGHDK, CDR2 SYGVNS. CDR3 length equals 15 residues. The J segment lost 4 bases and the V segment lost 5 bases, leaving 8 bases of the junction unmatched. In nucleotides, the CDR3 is TGTGCCAGCAGTCTACCGGGACAGGGGTCATACGAGCAGTACTTC. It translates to CASSLPGQGSYEQYF.

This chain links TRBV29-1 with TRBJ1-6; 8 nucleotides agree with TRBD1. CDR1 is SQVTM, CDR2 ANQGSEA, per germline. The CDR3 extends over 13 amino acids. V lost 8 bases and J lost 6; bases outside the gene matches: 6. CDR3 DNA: TGCAGCTTTCGGACAGGGCTTAATTCACCCCTCCACTTT. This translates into CSFRTGLNSPLHF.

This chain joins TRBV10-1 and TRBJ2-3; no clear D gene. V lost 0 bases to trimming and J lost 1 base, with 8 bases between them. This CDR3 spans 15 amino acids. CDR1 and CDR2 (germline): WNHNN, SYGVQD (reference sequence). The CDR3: CASSESGRGTDTQYF. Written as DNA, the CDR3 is TGCGCCAGCAGTGAGTCTGGCCGGGGCACAGATACGCAGTATTTT.

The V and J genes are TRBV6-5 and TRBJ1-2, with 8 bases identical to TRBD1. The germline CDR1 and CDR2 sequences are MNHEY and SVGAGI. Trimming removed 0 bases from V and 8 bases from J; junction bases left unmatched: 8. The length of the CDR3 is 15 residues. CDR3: CASSYSKQGAKGYTF. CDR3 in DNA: TGTGCCAGCAGTTACTCGAAGCAGGGGGCGAAGGGCTACACCTTC.

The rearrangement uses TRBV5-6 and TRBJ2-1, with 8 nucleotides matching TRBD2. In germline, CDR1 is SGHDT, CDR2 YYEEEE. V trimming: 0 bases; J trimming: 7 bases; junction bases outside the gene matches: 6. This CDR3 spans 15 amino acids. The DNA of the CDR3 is TGTGCCAGCAGCTTGGAAGCGGGAGCGTGGAATGAGCAGTTCTTC. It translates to CASSLEAGAWNEQFF.

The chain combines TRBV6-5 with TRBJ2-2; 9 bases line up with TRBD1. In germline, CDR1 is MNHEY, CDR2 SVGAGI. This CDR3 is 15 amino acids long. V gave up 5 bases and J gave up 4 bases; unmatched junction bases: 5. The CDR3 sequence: CASSTGGSGTGELFF. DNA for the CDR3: TGTGCCAGCAGTACAGGGGGCAGTGGCACCGGGGAGCTGTTTTTT.

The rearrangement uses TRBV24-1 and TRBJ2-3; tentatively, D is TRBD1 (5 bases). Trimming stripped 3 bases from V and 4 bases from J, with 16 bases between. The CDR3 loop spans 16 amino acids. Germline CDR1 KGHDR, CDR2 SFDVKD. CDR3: CATSDKQVSAADTQYF. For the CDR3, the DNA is TGTGCCACCAGTGATAAACAGGTTTCAGCTGCAGATACGCAGTATTTT.

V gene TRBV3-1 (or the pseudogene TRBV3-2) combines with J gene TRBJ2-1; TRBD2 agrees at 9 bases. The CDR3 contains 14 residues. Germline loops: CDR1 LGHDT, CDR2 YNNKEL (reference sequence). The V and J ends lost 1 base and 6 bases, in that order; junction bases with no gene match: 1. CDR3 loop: CASSQGGLANEQFF. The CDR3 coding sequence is TGTGCCAGCAGCCAAGGGGGACTAGCCAATGAGCAGTTCTTC.

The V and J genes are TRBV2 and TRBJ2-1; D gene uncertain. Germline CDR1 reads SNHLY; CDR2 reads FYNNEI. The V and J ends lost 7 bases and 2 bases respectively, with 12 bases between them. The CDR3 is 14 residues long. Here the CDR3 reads CASNERMTYNEQFF. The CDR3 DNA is TGTGCCAGCAATGAGAGGATGACCTACAATGAGCAGTTCTTC. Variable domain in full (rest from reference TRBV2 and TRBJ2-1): EPEVTQTPSHQVTQMGQEVILRCVPISNHLYFYWYRQILGQKVEFLVSFYNNEISEKSEIFDDQFSVERPDGSNFTLKIRSTKLEDSAMYFCASNERMTYNEQFFGPGTRLTVL.

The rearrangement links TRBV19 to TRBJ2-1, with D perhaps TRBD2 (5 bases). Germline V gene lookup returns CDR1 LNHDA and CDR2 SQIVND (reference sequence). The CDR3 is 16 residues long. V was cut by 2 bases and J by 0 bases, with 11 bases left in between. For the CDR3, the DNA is TGTGCCAGTAGTATACACACGGGGAGCTCCTACAATGAGCAGTTCTTC. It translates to CASSIHTGSSYNEQFF.

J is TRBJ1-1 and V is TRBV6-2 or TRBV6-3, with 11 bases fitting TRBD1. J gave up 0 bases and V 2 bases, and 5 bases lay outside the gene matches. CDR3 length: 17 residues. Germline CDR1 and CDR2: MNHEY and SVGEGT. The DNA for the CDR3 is TGTGCCAGCAGTTACAAGCGGACAGGGGGCCTGAACACTGAAGCTTTCTTT. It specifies CASSYKRTGGLNTEAFF.

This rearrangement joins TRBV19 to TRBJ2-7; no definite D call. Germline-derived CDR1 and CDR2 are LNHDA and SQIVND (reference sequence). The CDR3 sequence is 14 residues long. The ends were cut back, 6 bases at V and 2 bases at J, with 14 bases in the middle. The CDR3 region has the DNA TGTGCCAGTAGGGTCGACTCCTATCCCTACGAGCAGTACTTC. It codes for CASRVDSYPYEQYF.

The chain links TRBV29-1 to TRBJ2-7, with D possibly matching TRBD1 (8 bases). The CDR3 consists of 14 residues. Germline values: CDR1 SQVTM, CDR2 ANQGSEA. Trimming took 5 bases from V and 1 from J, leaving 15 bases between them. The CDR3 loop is CSVYGQGGSYEQYF. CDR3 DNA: TGCAGCGTTTATGGACAGGGAGGGTCCTACGAGCAGTACTTC.

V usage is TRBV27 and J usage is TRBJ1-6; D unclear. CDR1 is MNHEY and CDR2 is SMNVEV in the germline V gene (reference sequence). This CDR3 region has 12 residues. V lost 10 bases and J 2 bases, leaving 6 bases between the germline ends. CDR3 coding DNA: TGTGCCATGGCCCCCTATAATTCACCCCTCCACTTT. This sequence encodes CAMAPYNSPLHF.

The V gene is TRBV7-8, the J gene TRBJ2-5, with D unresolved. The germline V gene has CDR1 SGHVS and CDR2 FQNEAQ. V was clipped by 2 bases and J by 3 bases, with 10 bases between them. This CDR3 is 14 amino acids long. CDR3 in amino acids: CASSLFVGEETQYF. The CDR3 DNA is TGTGCCAGCAGCTTATTTGTCGGAGAAGAGACCCAGTACTTC.

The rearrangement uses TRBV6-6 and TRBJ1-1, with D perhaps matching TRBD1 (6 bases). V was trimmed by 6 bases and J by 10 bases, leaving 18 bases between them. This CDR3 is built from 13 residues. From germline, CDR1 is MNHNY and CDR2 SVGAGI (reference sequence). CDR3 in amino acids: CASRATGLTGAFF. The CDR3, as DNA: TGTGCCAGCAGGGCTACAGGGTTAACAGGAGCTTTCTTT.

DNA for the CDR3: TGCGCCAGCACCAACTGGCAGGGTGCTTTCTTT. Its protein product is CASTNWQGAFF. J is TRBJ1-1 and V is TRBV5-1, with a tentative D call TRBD1 (5 bases). The CDR3 consists of 11 residues. Germline loops: CDR1 SGHRS, CDR2 YFSETQ. Trimming pared 6 bases from V and 11 bases from J, leaving 14 bases between.

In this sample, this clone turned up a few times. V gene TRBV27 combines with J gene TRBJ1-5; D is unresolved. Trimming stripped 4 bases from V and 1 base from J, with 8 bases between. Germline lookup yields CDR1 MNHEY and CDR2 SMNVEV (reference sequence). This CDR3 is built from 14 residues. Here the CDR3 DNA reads TGTGCCAGCAGTTCCACAGAGAGCAATCAGCCCCAGCATTTT. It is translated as CASSSTESNQPQHF.

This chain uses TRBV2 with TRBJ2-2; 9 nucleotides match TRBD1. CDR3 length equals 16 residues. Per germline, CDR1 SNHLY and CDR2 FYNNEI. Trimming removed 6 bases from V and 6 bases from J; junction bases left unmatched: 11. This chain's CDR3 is CASRTIQGALAGELFF. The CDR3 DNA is TGTGCCAGCAGGACAATACAGGGGGCGCTGGCCGGGGAGCTGTTTTTT. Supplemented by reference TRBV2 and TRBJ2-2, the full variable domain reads EPEVTQTPSHQVTQMGQEVILRCVPISNHLYFYWYRQILGQKVEFLVSFYNNEISEKSEIFDDQFSVERPDGSNFTLKIRSTKLEDSAMYFCASRTIQGALAGELFFGEGSRLTVL.

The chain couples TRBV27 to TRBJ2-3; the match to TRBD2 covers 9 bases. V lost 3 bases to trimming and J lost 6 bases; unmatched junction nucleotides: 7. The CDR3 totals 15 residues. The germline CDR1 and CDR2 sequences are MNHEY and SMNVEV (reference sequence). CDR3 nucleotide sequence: TGTGCCAGCAGTTTTCAGCGGGAGGATCAGGATACGCAGTATTTT. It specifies CASSFQREDQDTQYF.